This T cell receptor (beta chain) originates from a study of shared clonotypes between healthy human individuals. General observations from the study: Generally, estimated richness proved larger in naive subsets than it did in memory subsets.

This clone was detected once. Antigen unknown. Different DNA sequences within this sample yield the same CDR3. The study enrolled healthy HIV-negative adults without recent acute infections or vaccinations as donors. Germline CDR1 is SGHTA and CDR2 is FQGNSA. CDR3 length: 13 amino acids. V lost 2 bases and J 3 bases, leaving 8 bases between the germline ends. The protocol was immunoSEQ multiplex PCR, while the TCRdb copy is restricted to in-frame clones and leaves out a portion. The sample consists of more than 2 million clones, 85% to 95% of them appearing once. The sequencing sample was made of naive CD4+ T cells sorted from blood. Sample subset: CD45RA+ positively selected. V usage is TRBV7-2 and J usage is TRBJ2-7, with D perhaps TRBD2 (6 bases). The sequence was collected from a man between 18 and 29 years old in good health. The CDR3 DNA sequence: TGTGCCAGCAGCTTATCGCGGGACTACGAGCAGTACTTC. Translation: CASSLSRDYEQYF.